These 32 T cell receptor beta chains came from one sample sequenced in a study of T-cell reconstitution after alpha-beta-depleted transplantation in children (dated by TCRdb to about 2016). Receptor libraries were prepared by PCR. Sequencer: Illumina HiSeq 2500. TCR libraries were prepared with molecular barcoding, using unique molecular identifiers to normalize TCRbeta repertoire quantification. In-frame beta chains were kept once TCRdb had trimmed the public reads at Q25 with fastp and called clones with MiXCR. For every CDR3 protein sequence, its rows merge into one entry that carries the most common genes and DNA. For this sample there are 250,000 to 350,000 distinct CDR3 sequences; approximately 9.8% appear just once. Of the sample, around 9.1% falls within the top ten clones. The sequenced sample was PBMCs from the stem cell graft donor, obtained from the stem cell graft. These receptor sequences come from a human donor who donated a stem cell graft to a child with SCID.

This clonotype was recorded many times. This chain links TRBV6-5 with TRBJ1-2; 7 positions match TRBD1. The junction had 7 bases not matched to a gene; V was cut back by 6 bases and J by 6 bases. The CDR3 runs 13 residues. CDR1 and CDR2 (germline): MNHEY, SVGAGI. This CDR3 is CASSYTGENGYTF. CDR3 DNA sequence: TGTGCCAGCAGCTATACAGGGGAAAATGGCTACACCTTC.

This clonotype was seen a handful of times. This chain uses TRBV10-3 with TRBJ2-3, with D maybe TRBD1 (6 bases). V lost 3 bases, J lost 4 bases, and 11 bases lay in between. CDR3 length: 14 residues. Germline V gene sequence: CDR1 ENHRY, CDR2 SYGVKD. The CDR3 reads CAISELEGADTQYF. CDR3 coding DNA: TGTGCCATCAGTGAACTAGAGGGGGCAGATACGCAGTATTTT.

This clonotype was seen only a few times. The rearrangement links TRBV7-9 to TRBJ1-1, with D maybe TRBD1 (5 bases). This CDR3 comprises 16 residues. V dropped 4 bases and J dropped 1 base, with 16 bases sitting between them. Germline CDR1 reads SEHNR; CDR2 reads FQNEAQ (reference sequence). The CDR3 loop reads CASSSRGGGPNTEAFF. The CDR3 bases are TGTGCCAGCAGCTCCCGAGGTGGGGGACCGAACACTGAAGCTTTCTTT.

This clonotype came up a few times. This rearrangement joins TRBV6-5 to TRBJ2-7; 10 bases align to TRBD1. After removal of 0 bases from V and 6 bases from J, the junction contained 5 bases not matched to a gene. Germline V CDR1 and CDR2: MNHEY, SVGAGI. The CDR3 sequence is 15 residues long. The CDR3: CASSYSGTGVGEQYF. For the CDR3, the DNA is TGTGCCAGCAGTTACTCCGGGACAGGGGTCGGCGAGCAGTACTTC.

There are a few counts of this clonotype. This chain joins TRBV6-1 and TRBJ1-2; 7 bases fit TRBD1. This CDR3 has 13 amino acids. V lost 5 bases and J lost 4; bases outside the gene matches: 4. The germline V gene encodes CDR1 MNHNS and CDR2 SASEGT. Here the CDR3 reads CASSKTGTYGYTF. CDR3 DNA: TGTGCCAGCAGTAAGACAGGGACCTATGGCTACACCTTC.

This clonotype has a handful of counts. The genes are TRBV6-2 or TRBV6-3 and TRBJ2-6; D remains ambiguous. The CDR3 is 18 amino acids. The germline V and J ends were trimmed by 4 bases and 1 base, with 17 bases remaining between them. Germline loops: CDR1 MNHEY, CDR2 SVGEGT. The CDR3 nucleotides are TGTGCCAGCAGTTCCGCATGGGTGGAACTTTCTGGGGCCAACGTCCTGACTTTC. Its translation: CASSSAWVELSGANVLTF.

This clonotype was counted at least ten times. The chain links TRBV20-1 to TRBJ1-1, with D perhaps TRBD1 (6 bases). V lost 3 bases to trimming and J lost 1 base, with 12 bases between them. Germline CDR1 reads DFQATT; CDR2 reads SNEGSKA (reference sequence). The CDR3 is made up of 14 amino acids. The CDR3 region is CSASPGAGNTEAFF. The CDR3 DNA reads as TGCAGTGCTAGTCCGGGGGCGGGGAACACTGAAGCTTTCTTT.

The chain carries TRBV12-3 or TRBV12-4 and TRBJ1-3; D remains unclear. This CDR3 contains 13 residues. V lost 6 bases and J 1 base, leaving 7 bases between the germline ends. The CDR3 protein is CASRVSSGNTIYF. The CDR3 nucleotides read TGTGCCAGCAGGGTCTCGTCTGGAAACACCATATATTTT.

This clonotype was seen a few times. V gene TRBV12-3 or TRBV12-4 combines with J gene TRBJ2-7; a weak D match, TRBD2 (7 bases). This CDR3 region has 15 residues. Trimming took off 5 bases at V and 2 bases at J, with 16 bases between the two ends. CDR3 loop: CASSINRGGPYEQYF. The CDR3 DNA follows: TGTGCCAGCAGTATAAATCGCGGGGGCCCCTACGAGCAGTACTTC.

This clonotype was recorded a few times. The chain uses TRBV27 and TRBJ2-7; 9 bases match TRBD1. Trimming removed 5 bases from V and 4 bases from J; junction bases left unmatched: 6. The CDR3 is 14 residues long. The germline gives CDR1 MNHEY, CDR2 SMNVEV (reference sequence). CDR3 region: CASSRGTGWYEQYF. The CDR3 nucleotides read TGTGCCAGCAGTCGCGGGACAGGGTGGTACGAGCAGTACTTC.

This chain uses TRBV12-5 with TRBJ2-1, with D maybe TRBD1 (6 bases). Germline V gene lookup returns CDR1 LGHNT and CDR2 FRNRAP. The CDR3 loop spans 14 amino acids. Between the trimmed V and J ends, which lost 6 bases and 9 bases, there was a span of 18 bases. The CDR3 region has the DNA TGTGCTAGTGGCTCTGACAGGCGTGGTGGTGAGCAGTTCTTC. Translated: CASGSDRRGGEQFF.

The chain combines TRBV5-1 with TRBJ2-7; the match to TRBD1 covers 11 bases. J gave up 2 bases and V 4 bases, and 5 bases lay outside the gene matches. The length of the CDR3 is 15 residues. CDR1 SGHRS and CDR2 YFSETQ come from the germline V gene. In DNA, the CDR3 is TGCGCCAGCAGCATAGAGGGACAGGGGGCCTACGAGCAGTACTTC. Amino acids: CASSIEGQGAYEQYF.

About this clonotype itself: This may stem from a read error, because a much larger clone lies one nucleotide away. J is TRBJ1-6 and V is TRBV28; 7 nucleotides align to TRBD1. The CDR3 runs to 14 residues. Germline V gene sequence: CDR1 MDHEN, CDR2 SYDVKM. V gave up 6 bases and J gave up 7 bases; unmatched junction bases: 6. In DNA form, the CDR3 reads TGTGCCAGCAGCCGTGGACAGGCGAATTCACCCCTCCACTTT. Encoded protein: CASSRGQANSPLHF.

This clonotype was counted a few times. J is TRBJ1-5 and V is TRBV19; no clear D gene. This CDR3 comprises 14 residues. The V gene lost 5 bases and the J gene lost 1 base, with 9 bases spanning the gap. The germline V gene encodes CDR1 LNHDA and CDR2 SQIVND (reference sequence). The CDR3 spells CASSPPPSNQPQHF. CDR3 nucleotides: TGTGCCAGTAGTCCCCCCCCAAGCAATCAGCCCCAGCATTTT.

In its sample, this clonotype was seen many times. This chain connects TRBV6-5 to TRBJ2-1; 10 bases are shared with TRBD2. The CDR3 extends over 17 amino acids. With V trimmed by 4 bases and J by 2 bases, 8 bases remained unmatched. Germline CDR1 MNHEY, CDR2 SVGAGI. CDR3 sequence (DNA): TGTGCCAGCAGTTTCTCCACTAGCGGGGTAGCCTACAATGAGCAGTTCTTC. Its translation: CASSFSTSGVAYNEQFF.

The chain recombines TRBV29-1 with TRBJ2-7; 7 bases map to TRBD1. The CDR3 sequence is 13 residues long. Germline V gives CDR1 SQVTM, CDR2 ANQGSEA. The junction had 7 bases not matched to a gene; V was cut back by 6 bases and J by 2 bases. CDR3 region: CSVVEGAPYEQYF. In nucleotides, the CDR3 is TGCAGCGTGGTAGAGGGGGCTCCCTACGAGCAGTACTTC.

This clonotype was observed a handful of times. V gene TRBV3-1 combines with J gene TRBJ2-7; the D is unclear. From germline, CDR1 is LGHDT and CDR2 YNNKEL (reference sequence). CDR3 length equals 12 residues. The V end was cut by 0 bases, the J end by 5 bases, with 5 bases between. CDR3 bases: TGTGCCAGCAGCCAAGATACCCACGAGCAGTACTTC. Translation gives CASSQDTHEQYF.

J is TRBJ1-6 and V is TRBV12-3 or TRBV12-4; 7 bases map to TRBD1. The CDR3 runs to 14 residues. J gave up 9 bases and V 6 bases, and 8 bases lay outside the gene matches. The chain's CDR3 is CASSLTGRGSPLHF. The CDR3 DNA reads TGTGCCAGCAGCCTGACAGGGCGTGGTTCACCCCTCCACTTT.

Only a few counts were recorded for this clonotype. J is TRBJ2-3 and V is TRBV29-1, with D uncertain. The germline V and J ends were trimmed by 7 bases and 1 base, with 15 bases remaining between them. In germline, CDR1 is SQVTM, CDR2 ANQGSEA. CDR3 length equals 14 residues. Written as DNA, the CDR3 is TGCAGCGCTACGTTCGGGTCGCGCACAGATACGCAGTATTTT. The encoded protein is CSATFGSRTDTQYF.

The chain links TRBV7-9 to TRBJ1-1; D unclear. V was pared by 5 bases and J by 8 bases, with 27 bases between. The length of the CDR3 is 17 residues. Germline V gives CDR1 SEHNR, CDR2 FQNEAQ (reference sequence). CDR3 sequence reads: CASSHSEQKDVGVEAFF. DNA of the CDR3: TGTGCCAGCAGCCACAGCGAACAAAAGGACGTGGGTGTCGAAGCTTTCTTT.

The chain uses TRBV5-1 and TRBJ2-1, with TRBD2 matching 8 bases. The CDR3 consists of 18 residues. The trim removed 4 bases at V and 5 bases at J, leaving 17 bases unmatched. The germline V gene has CDR1 SGHRS and CDR2 YFSETQ. CDR3 DNA sequence: TGCGCCAGCAGCCGCAGGGTCGGGGAGCGGGGGTTCAACAATGAGCAGTTCTTC. Its protein is CASSRRVGERGFNNEQFF.

Only a few counts were recorded for this clonotype. The J gene is TRBJ2-3, the V gene TRBV10-3; weak D call: TRBD1 (5 bases). Germline V lookup: CDR1 ENHRY, CDR2 SYGVKD. This CDR3 region has 14 residues. V was pared by 0 bases and J by 3 bases, with 7 bases between. CDR3 nucleotide sequence: TGTGCCATCAGTGAGTCGACAGCTACAGATACGCAGTATTTT. This encodes CAISESTATDTQYF.

As regards this clonotype: A much larger clone is a single base away; this may be a read error. The rearrangement joins TRBV10-3 to TRBJ1-1; D gene uncertain. Germline V lookup: CDR1 ENHRY, CDR2 SYGVKD. The length of the CDR3 is 14 residues. The CDR3 nucleotides are TGTGCCACCAGTGAGGGCAGACTGAACACTGAAGCTTTCTTT. Protein: CATSEGRLNTEAFF.

This clonotype was found many times. V usage is TRBV10-3 and J usage is TRBJ2-5, with D possibly matching TRBD2 (6 bases). Germline V gene lookup returns CDR1 ENHRY and CDR2 SYGVKD. This CDR3 contains 15 residues. The V and J ends lost 9 bases and 0 bases respectively, with 17 bases between them. The CDR3 loop is CAISVGDLYQETQYF. The CDR3 DNA is TGTGCCATTTCGGTGGGGGACTTGTACCAAGAGACCCAGTACTTC.

This clonotype was counted a few times. The V gene is TRBV10-3, the J gene TRBJ2-3, with 7 nucleotides matching TRBD2. The V segment lost 4 bases and the J segment 2 bases; nucleotides outside the gene matches: 6. Per the germline V gene, CDR1 is ENHRY and CDR2 is SYGVKD. The CDR3 has 15 amino acids. The DNA of the CDR3 is TGTGCCATCAGTGGGGCGGGGGTGAACACAGATACGCAGTATTTT. Protein product: CAISGAGVNTDTQYF.

In its sample, this clonotype was seen a few times. The chain carries TRBV7-9 and TRBJ1-2, with 7 bases identical to TRBD1. CDR1 and CDR2 from the germline V gene are SEHNR and FQNEAQ (reference sequence). Unmatched junction bases numbered 13, after V lost 8 bases and J lost 7 bases. This CDR3 has 14 amino acids. CDR3 DNA: TGTGCCAGCTACCCTTTGGGGAGGGGGCTTGGCTACACCTTC. This codes for CASYPLGRGLGYTF.

The chain carries TRBV7-8 and TRBJ2-1; D possibly corresponds to TRBD2 (5 bases). The CDR3 is made up of 15 amino acids. Germline V gene data show CDR1 as SGHVS and CDR2 as FQNEAQ. Trimming removed 1 base at V and 6 bases at J, with 13 bases between. CDR3 region: CASSLEGYAGNEQFF. DNA for the CDR3: TGTGCCAGCAGCTTAGAAGGCTACGCGGGCAATGAGCAGTTCTTC.

The rearrangement links TRBV19 to TRBJ2-1; tentative D call: TRBD2 (6 bases). V was pared by 7 bases and J by 1 base, with 14 bases between. CDR3 size: 15 residues. Germline values: CDR1 LNHDA, CDR2 SQIVND (reference sequence). CDR3 in DNA: TGTGCCAGTACCTCGGGACTTTCATCCTACAATGAGCAGTTCTTC. Its protein product is CASTSGLSSYNEQFF.

The chain carries TRBV15 and TRBJ2-3; D gene ambiguous. Germline CDR1 LNHNV, CDR2 YYDKDF (reference sequence). The CDR3 is 16 amino acids. Deletions cut 5 bases from V and 0 bases from J, with 15 bases between. The CDR3 coding sequence is TGTGCCACCAGCGCCCGTAGGACCCTAAGCACAGATACGCAGTATTTT. Translation: CATSARRTLSTDTQYF.

The chain has TRBV7-6 and TRBJ2-2; a weak D match, TRBD1 (6 bases). The CDR3 is made up of 15 amino acids. Trimming pared 7 bases from V and 0 bases from J, leaving 12 bases between. Germline lookup yields CDR1 SGHVS and CDR2 FNYEAQ. The CDR3 nucleotides are TGTGCCAGCACCCGAGGACAGACGAACACCGGGGAGCTGTTTTTT. It codes for CASTRGQTNTGELFF.

Ten or more counts support this clonotype. This rearrangement joins TRBV10-3 to TRBJ2-1; the match to TRBD1 covers 7 bases. This CDR3 has 13 residues. Losses at the gene ends were 5 bases for V and 9 bases for J; bases not matched to a gene: 7. Germline V lookup: CDR1 ENHRY, CDR2 SYGVKD. The CDR3 here is CAISSQQGFEQFF. In nucleotides, the CDR3 is TGTGCCATCAGTTCTCAACAGGGGTTTGAGCAGTTCTTC.

This clonotype was recorded at least ten times. This chain joins TRBV5-1 and TRBJ2-7, with TRBD1 matching over 7 bases. V lost 0 bases to trimming and J lost 3 bases; unmatched junction nucleotides: 6. This CDR3 region has 15 residues. CDR1 is SGHRS and CDR2 is YFSETQ in the germline V gene. The CDR3 here is CASSLEGGLYYEQYF. The CDR3 bases are TGCGCCAGCAGCTTGGAAGGGGGCCTGTACTACGAGCAGTACTTC.